In this sample, the clone carrying this T cell receptor (beta chain) turned up a few times. What it recognizes is unknown. PBMCs, the starting material, were the source of sorted CD4+ and CD8+ T cells. These data originate in a study of CD8+ T cells in alopecia areata. Findings and caveats of the study: TCR sharing across patients was less clear than in mice, possibly HLA-related. There were also resident alphabeta T cells of normal skin sequenced in scalp samples. Relative to normal scalp, lesional scalp, especially alopecia totalis/universalis, showed higher clonality.

RNA was extracted and reverse transcribed into cDNA as the sequencing template. TCRdb's table, derived via immunoSEQ multiplex PCR, lists solely in-frame clones and lacks some. The table records around 190,000 clones, around three fifths of them present only once. V was trimmed by 5 bases and J by 13 bases, leaving 17 bases between them. The CDR3 has 12 residues. CDR1 SGHAT and CDR2 FQDESV come from the germline V gene (reference sequence). This TCR came from a human donor in good health. Sequenced input: CD8+ T cells sorted from blood. The chain combines TRBV11-1 with TRBJ1-2, with unresolved D. The DNA for the CDR3 is TGTGCCAGCAGCCGCCTGACACGGAATTGCACCTTC. Amino acid sequence: CASSRLTRNCTF. The full variable domain, with the rest looked up from reference TRBV11-1 and TRBJ1-2, is EAEVAQSPRYKITEKSQAVAFWCDPISGHATLYWYRQILGQGPELLVQFQDESVVDDSQLPKDRFSAERLKGVDSTLKIQPAELGDSAMYLCASSRLTRNCTFGSGTRLTVV.